This T cell receptor (beta chain) derives from a study of ipilimumab plus nivolumab after autologous stem cell transplantation. Study information: Median doses per patient: roughly five ipilimumab, about 8 nivolumab. The myeloma cohort included high-risk transplant-naive patients and patients relapsing within 3 years of a first autologous transplant. Study findings and constraints: TCR repertoire, Treg phenotype and gut microbiota reportedly support more study of this approach.

Of note for this clone: Antigen unknown.

This CDR3 spans 14 amino acids. V lost 3 bases to trimming and J lost 6 bases; unmatched junction nucleotides: 7. CDR1 and CDR2 from the germline V gene are MNHEY and SVGAGI. Starting 14 to 28 days after autologous transplant, ipilimumab 1 mg/kg was given. The data were produced by immunoSEQ multiplex PCR, yet TCRdb's version contains in-frame clones alone and is incomplete. The data hold over 2,000 clones, with around four fifths observed a single time. The sequencing here drew on PBMCs, taken in a trial of ipilimumab plus nivolumab as post-transplant consolidation. The TCR comes from a male donor with multiple myeloma. V and J are TRBV6-5 and TRBJ1-1; TRBD1 matches 7 bases. The CDR3 spells CASSYGDSYSEAFF. The CDR3 DNA is TGTGCCAGCAGTTATGGGGACAGCTATTCTGAAGCTTTCTTT.